Listed below are T cell receptor beta chains from one sample, sequenced in a study of metastatic and nonmetastatic thyroid tumors. TCRdb redid the clone calls on the PCR reads using MiXCR. Among about 20,000 clones listed, less than 20% were seen once. Sequencing used blood. These receptors originate from a female donor with papillary thyroid cancer or a benign thyroid nodule (not recorded which). Some clones in this sample may be carry-over from other donors' samples. Both conserved end residues are part of each CDR3. The D gene is left open where the match is weak. Expanded clones get a size class; other rows say once, few or many, or leave the size out.

cdr3_nt: TGTGCCAGCACTGGGGGGCTTTTGAGTCAGAACACTGAAGCTTTCTTT; cdr3_aa: CASTGGLLSQNTEAFF; d_call: -; j_call: TRBJ1-1; clone_size: many; v_call: TRBV25-1
cdr3_nt: TGTGCCAGCTCGCCCCAGACCAGGGGACAGGGGGTAGATACGCAGTATTTT; cdr3_aa: CASSPQTRGQGVDTQYF; d_call: TRBD1; j_call: TRBJ2-3; clone_size: -; v_call: TRBV18
cdr3_nt: TGTGCCAGCAACCCGGGGGATGAGCAGCTCTTC; cdr3_aa: CASNPGDEQLF; d_call: -; j_call: TRBJ2-1; clone_size: -; v_call: TRBV6-1
cdr3_nt: TGTGCCAGCAGCCTGGTCAGGCTAAACTCCTACGAGCAGTACTTC; cdr3_aa: CASSLVRLNSYEQYF; d_call: -; j_call: TRBJ2-7; clone_size: many; v_call: TRBV5-6
cdr3_nt: TGTGCCAGCAGTCGGACAGGGGGCACTGAAGCTTTCTTT; cdr3_aa: CASSRTGGTEAFF; d_call: TRBD1; j_call: TRBJ1-1; clone_size: medium-sized; v_call: TRBV6-1
cdr3_nt: TGCAGTGCTTCCGGGACAGGGGGTCGGAATCAGCCCCAGCATTTT; cdr3_aa: CSASGTGGRNQPQHF; d_call: TRBD1; j_call: TRBJ1-5; clone_size: -; v_call: TRBV20-1
cdr3_nt: TGTGCCAGCAGCTCCCGAAGTACTACTAGCGGGAGTAGAGCAGATACGCAGTATTTT; cdr3_aa: CASSSRSTTSGSRADTQYF; d_call: TRBD2; j_call: TRBJ2-3; clone_size: many; v_call: TRBV7-1
cdr3_nt: TGTGCCAGCAGCCCGGGGGATCGAGGCTACACCTTC; cdr3_aa: CASSPGDRGYTF; d_call: -; j_call: TRBJ1-2; clone_size: many; v_call: TRBV7-9
cdr3_nt: TGTGCCAGCAGCGGCCGGGGGCTTGGGTATGAGCAGTTCTTC; cdr3_aa: CASSGRGLGYEQFF; d_call: -; j_call: TRBJ2-1; clone_size: many; v_call: TRBV5-8
cdr3_nt: TGTGCCAGCAGCCCGGACAGGAGGGGTGGCTACACCTTC; cdr3_aa: CASSPDRRGGYTF; d_call: TRBD1; j_call: TRBJ1-2; clone_size: many; v_call: TRBV14
cdr3_nt: TGTGCCAGCAGTTTGGACAGGGCTAACTATGGCTACACCTTC; cdr3_aa: CASSLDRANYGYTF; d_call: TRBD1; j_call: TRBJ1-2; clone_size: medium-sized; v_call: TRBV27
cdr3_nt: TGTGCCAGCAGCCAGACCCGGGACAGGGGGAACATTCAGTACTTC; cdr3_aa: CASSQTRDRGNIQYF; d_call: TRBD1; j_call: TRBJ2-4; clone_size: many; v_call: TRBV11-1
cdr3_nt: TGTGCCAGTAGTATCCTCGGCAGGGCGAACACTGAAGCTTTCTTT; cdr3_aa: CASSILGRANTEAFF; d_call: -; j_call: TRBJ1-1; clone_size: many; v_call: TRBV19
cdr3_nt: TGTGCCAGCAGCGAGAGAACTAACTATGGCTACACCTTC; cdr3_aa: CASSERTNYGYTF; d_call: -; j_call: TRBJ1-2; clone_size: medium-sized; v_call: TRBV28
cdr3_nt: TGTGCCAGCAGCTTAGGGCGAAAGGGGCGTAGAAACACTGAAGCTTTCTTT; cdr3_aa: CASSLGRKGRRNTEAFF; d_call: -; j_call: TRBJ1-1; clone_size: many; v_call: TRBV7-8
cdr3_nt: TGTGCCAGCTGCCGGAACCGGGGGACTGAAGCTTTCTTT; cdr3_aa: CASCRNRGTEAFF; d_call: -; j_call: TRBJ1-1; clone_size: many; v_call: TRBV6-1
cdr3_nt: TGTGCCAGCAGCTTAATGGGTTCTGATTCACCCCTCCACTTT; cdr3_aa: CASSLMGSDSPLHF; d_call: -; j_call: TRBJ1-6; clone_size: many; v_call: TRBV7-3
cdr3_nt: TGTGCCAGCAGCTTGGCTACAGGGATCTACGAGCAGTACTTC; cdr3_aa: CASSLATGIYEQYF; d_call: -; j_call: TRBJ2-7; clone_size: many; v_call: TRBV5-6
cdr3_nt: TGTGCCAGCAGTTTCGTGCAAAGCTATGGCTACACCTTC; cdr3_aa: CASSFVQSYGYTF; d_call: -; j_call: TRBJ1-2; clone_size: medium-sized; v_call: TRBV28
cdr3_nt: TGTGCCAGCAGCCAAGCTTTTGGACAGTGGCACTATGGCTACACCTTC; cdr3_aa: CASSQAFGQWHYGYTF; d_call: -; j_call: TRBJ1-2; clone_size: many; v_call: TRBV14
cdr3_nt: TGTGCCAGCAGTCAGCTGAGCGGCGAGCAGTACTTC; cdr3_aa: CASSQLSGEQYF; d_call: -; j_call: TRBJ2-7; clone_size: medium-sized; v_call: TRBV28
cdr3_nt: TGTGCCAGCAGCCAAGGGGGAAACACCATATATTTT; cdr3_aa: CASSQGGNTIYF; d_call: -; j_call: TRBJ1-3; clone_size: many; v_call: TRBV3-1
cdr3_nt: TGCAGTGCTAGAGCGATAACTAGCCATGCAAACATTCAGTACTTC; cdr3_aa: CSARAITSHANIQYF; d_call: -; j_call: TRBJ2-4; clone_size: many; v_call: TRBV20-1
cdr3_nt: TGTGCCAGCAGTTTATGGGATCAGCCCCAGCATTTT; cdr3_aa: CASSLWDQPQHF; d_call: -; j_call: TRBJ1-5; clone_size: few; v_call: TRBV27
cdr3_nt: TGTGCCAGCAGTTTAAGACAGGGAGGGGAAAAACTGTTTTTT; cdr3_aa: CASSLRQGGEKLFF; d_call: TRBD1; j_call: TRBJ1-4; clone_size: many; v_call: TRBV12-3/TRBV12-4
cdr3_nt: TGTGCCAGCAGCAGAGACAGGGGGACTCGCGAAAAACTGTTTTTT; cdr3_aa: CASSRDRGTREKLFF; d_call: TRBD1; j_call: TRBJ1-4; clone_size: many; v_call: TRBV7-9
cdr3_nt: TGCAGCGTTGACTGGGCGGATGGCTACACCTTC; cdr3_aa: CSVDWADGYTF; d_call: -; j_call: TRBJ1-2; clone_size: many; v_call: TRBV29-1
cdr3_nt: TGTGCCAGCAGTTTAGAGGGGGGCCTCGCCCTTGGGGATCAGCCCCAGCATTTT; cdr3_aa: CASSLEGGLALGDQPQHF; d_call: -; j_call: TRBJ1-5; clone_size: few; v_call: TRBV28
cdr3_nt: TGCGCCAGCAGCAGGAGACAGGGGGCTGGGGAGACCCAGTACTTC; cdr3_aa: CASSRRQGAGETQYF; d_call: TRBD1; j_call: TRBJ2-5; clone_size: many; v_call: TRBV5-1
cdr3_nt: TGTGCCAGCAAGACCGACGGAGACACCGGGGAGCTGTTTTTT; cdr3_aa: CASKTDGDTGELFF; d_call: -; j_call: TRBJ2-2; clone_size: many; v_call: TRBV6-4
cdr3_nt: TGCGCCAGCAGCCAAGTGGGGTCTAACTATGGCTACACCTTC; cdr3_aa: CASSQVGSNYGYTF; d_call: -; j_call: TRBJ1-2; clone_size: many; v_call: TRBV4-1
cdr3_nt: TGTGCCAGCAGCACCCTGGGGAACAGGGACTATGGCTACACCTTC; cdr3_aa: CASSTLGNRDYGYTF; d_call: -; j_call: TRBJ1-2; clone_size: medium-sized; v_call: TRBV28
cdr3_nt: TGTGCCAGTAGTAAGTCTAGCGGGGGGTTTTCTTACAATGAGCAGTTCTTC; cdr3_aa: CASSKSSGGFSYNEQFF; d_call: TRBD2; j_call: TRBJ2-1; clone_size: many; v_call: TRBV19
cdr3_nt: TGTGCCAGCAGCTTGATTTCGAGCGGGATCCCCGCGAACACCGGGGAGCTGTTTTTT; cdr3_aa: CASSLISSGIPANTGELFF; d_call: TRBD2; j_call: TRBJ2-2; clone_size: once; v_call: TRBV5-6
cdr3_nt: TGCGCCAGCAGTGAAGGAGGGCAAGGCGGCTACACCTTC; cdr3_aa: CASSEGGQGGYTF; d_call: -; j_call: TRBJ1-2; clone_size: -; v_call: TRBV10-1
cdr3_nt: TGTGCCAGCAGTTCGGGAGGGGACTTATGGAGCTCCTATAATTCACCCCTCCACTTT; cdr3_aa: CASSSGGDLWSSYNSPLHF; d_call: -; j_call: TRBJ1-6; clone_size: many; v_call: TRBV28
cdr3_nt: TGTGCCAGCAGCTTAGTAGCTGGATATGGCGCAGATACGCAGTATTTT; cdr3_aa: CASSLVAGYGADTQYF; d_call: -; j_call: TRBJ2-3; clone_size: many; v_call: TRBV11-2
cdr3_nt: TGTGCCAGCAGTTACTTGAATAACGCCGGGGAGCTGTTTTTT; cdr3_aa: CASSYLNNAGELFF; d_call: -; j_call: TRBJ2-2; clone_size: medium-sized; v_call: TRBV6-2/TRBV6-3
cdr3_nt: TGTGCCAGCAGCCAAGATCGGACGGGGACTTCCTACAATGAGCAGTTCTTC; cdr3_aa: CASSQDRTGTSYNEQFF; d_call: -; j_call: TRBJ2-1; clone_size: many; v_call: TRBV4-2
cdr3_nt: TGTGCCAGCAGCCCGTCGAGGACAGATACGCAGTATTTT; cdr3_aa: CASSPSRTDTQYF; d_call: -; j_call: TRBJ2-3; clone_size: many; v_call: TRBV3-1
cdr3_nt: TGTGCCAGCAGTGCTGACAGGGGCAATCAGCCCCAGCATTTT; cdr3_aa: CASSADRGNQPQHF; d_call: TRBD1; j_call: TRBJ1-5; clone_size: few; v_call: TRBV6-1
cdr3_nt: TGTGCCAGCAGGGCGACCAGGGGCTGCAGGGGTTTGTATGAGCAGTTCTTC; cdr3_aa: CASRATRGCRGLYEQFF; d_call: -; j_call: TRBJ2-1; clone_size: -; v_call: TRBV6-5
cdr3_nt: TGTGCCAGCAGTGAAGCCGCGGGGGGTGCAGATACGCAGTATTTT; cdr3_aa: CASSEAAGGADTQYF; d_call: TRBD2; j_call: TRBJ2-3; clone_size: medium-sized; v_call: TRBV6-1
cdr3_nt: TGTGCCAGCAGCTTTGGCGGGAGGGACGAGCAGTACTTC; cdr3_aa: CASSFGGRDEQYF; d_call: TRBD2; j_call: TRBJ2-7; clone_size: many; v_call: TRBV7-9
cdr3_nt: TGTGCCAGCTCACCGGGGATGGGGGAGCAGTACTTC; cdr3_aa: CASSPGMGEQYF; d_call: -; j_call: TRBJ2-7; clone_size: many; v_call: TRBV18